The 8 T cell receptor beta chains below were found in one sample sequenced in a study of blood T cell repertoires in COVID-19. Some clones are missing from TCRdb's copy, which holds only in-frame ones; the method was immunoSEQ multiplex PCR. The sample has roughly 150,000 clones, roughly four fifths seen once; the top ten hold around 7.1%. Sequencing was done on a sample of PBMCs or T cells enriched from blood (not recorded which). The receptor set was obtained from a man between 45 and 60 years old who had recovered from COVID-19.

Only one count was recorded for this clone. The chain uses TRBV5-8 and TRBJ2-7; 8 bases line up with TRBD1. V lost 4 bases, J lost 0 bases, and 6 bases stayed unmatched. From germline, CDR1 is SGHTS and CDR2 YDEGEE. The CDR3 has 15 residues. The CDR3 nucleotides are TGTGCCAGCAGCCCCCGGACAGGGATCTCCTACGAGCAGTACTTC. This gives the protein CASSPRTGISYEQYF.

This rearrangement joins TRBV5-1 to TRBJ1-1, with no clear D. The V gene lost 1 base and the J gene lost 4 bases, with 8 bases spanning the gap. The CDR3 has 13 amino acids. Germline V gene data show CDR1 as SGHRS and CDR2 as YFSETQ. The DNA for the CDR3 is TGCGCCAGCAGCTTGTCCGCCAGCACTGAAGCTTTCTTT. It encodes CASSLSASTEAFF.

The chain is built from TRBV25-1 and TRBJ2-2; D is undetermined. The CDR3 loop spans 15 amino acids. Looked up from germline, CDR1 is MGHDK and CDR2 is SYGVNS. V lost 2 bases, J lost 4 bases, and 11 bases lay in between. This CDR3 reads CASSESQIITGELFF. DNA for the CDR3: TGTGCCAGCAGTGAAAGCCAAATTATCACCGGGGAGCTGTTTTTT.

The CDR3 DNA sequence: TGTGCCACTTCGGACAGGGGTAGTAGCAATGAGCAGTTCTTC. Its protein product is CATSDRGSSNEQFF. The chain is built from TRBV3-1 (or the pseudogene TRBV3-2) and TRBJ2-1, with 9 bases matching TRBD1. Germline trimming cut 10 bases from V and 6 bases from J; bases unmatched to any gene: 10. The CDR3 totals 14 residues. Germline V lookup: CDR1 LGHDT, CDR2 YNNKEL (reference sequence).

This rearrangement joins TRBV6-5 to TRBJ1-2; 10 nucleotides match TRBD1. Trimming removed 5 bases from V and 7 bases from J; junction bases left unmatched: 10. This CDR3 has 15 amino acids. Per the germline V gene, CDR1 is MNHEY and CDR2 is SVGAGI. This chain's CDR3 is CASSTPGQGRAGYTF. The CDR3 DNA sequence: TGTGCCAGCAGTACCCCGGGACAGGGGAGGGCTGGCTACACCTTC.

With respect to this clone: The germline gene is not matched at one end of the junction; a read error may be the cause. V gene TRBV3-1 (or the pseudogene TRBV3-2) combines with J gene TRBJ1-2; TRBD1 might be the D (5 bases). The CDR3 totals 13 residues. Germline CDR1 and CDR2: LGHDT and YNNKEL (reference sequence). The CDR3 DNA reads TGTGCCAGCAGTCAAGATCGGGGGGATGGCTACACCTTC. It specifies CASSQDRGDGYTF.

This chain uses TRBV27 with TRBJ1-1; TRBD1 matches at 8 bases. V dropped 6 bases and J dropped 5; count of bases not matched to a gene: 11. Germline CDR1 reads MNHEY; CDR2 reads SMNVEV (reference sequence). The CDR3 has 15 amino acids. The CDR3 sequence: CASSHRRTGHTEAFF. In nucleotides, the CDR3 is TGTGCCAGCAGCCATAGGAGGACAGGGCATACTGAAGCTTTCTTT.

CDR3 nucleotide sequence: TGTGCCAGCAGTTTTTCACAGGGCTACGAGCAGTACTTC. It is translated as CASSFSQGYEQYF. The chain recombines TRBV27 with TRBJ2-7; weak D call: TRBD1 (6 bases). V was trimmed by 3 bases and J by 3 bases, leaving 9 bases between them. The CDR3 spans 13 residues. CDR1 is MNHEY and CDR2 is SMNVEV in the germline V gene (reference sequence).